Presented here are 11 T cell receptor beta chains from one specimen sequenced in a study of blood T cell repertoires in COVID-19. Only in-frame clones appear in the TCRdb table, and some are missing; sequencing was by immunoSEQ multiplex PCR. The profile shows 130,000 to 150,000 clones, 89% of them singletons. Source material: peripheral blood. The receptors stem from a human donor in a cohort sampled during active COVID-19.

V is TRBV6-2 or TRBV6-3 and J is TRBJ1-1; 7 bases match TRBD1. Germline lookup yields CDR1 MNHEY and CDR2 SVGEGT. Germline trimming cut 0 bases from V and 4 bases from J; bases unmatched to any gene: 8. This CDR3 is 16 amino acids long. DNA for the CDR3: TGTGCCAGCAGTTACTCAGGGACAGCCCCGTCCACTGAAGCTTTCTTT. This translates into CASSYSGTAPSTEAFF.

CDR3 sequence: CASSLVMTGDPGELFF. The CDR3 DNA follows: TGTGCCAGCAGCTTAGTAATGACAGGGGATCCCGGGGAGCTGTTTTTT. This rearrangement joins TRBV7-6 to TRBJ2-2; TRBD1 matches 8 bases. This CDR3 has 16 residues. The germline CDR1 and CDR2 sequences are SGHVS and FNYEAQ. V was clipped by 1 base and J by 6 bases; unmatched bases: 7.

The V gene is TRBV11-2, the J gene TRBJ2-5, with 14 bases aligning to TRBD2. Trimming took 8 bases from V and 4 from J; bases not matched to a gene: 9. The CDR3 runs to 16 residues. CDR1 and CDR2 (germline): SGHAT, FQNNGV. The CDR3 sequence: CASGPTSGGAGETQYF. In DNA form, the CDR3 reads TGTGCCAGCGGACCGACTAGCGGGGGGGCAGGAGAGACCCAGTACTTC.

The V gene is TRBV28, the J gene TRBJ1-5; TRBD1 agrees at 8 bases. J gave up 4 bases and V 7 bases, and 6 bases lay outside the gene matches. The CDR3 spans 14 residues. Germline V gives CDR1 MDHEN, CDR2 SYDVKM. CDR3 region: CASMTGERNQPQHF. The CDR3 nucleotides are TGTGCCAGCATGACAGGGGAGAGGAATCAGCCCCAGCATTTT.

In nucleotides, the CDR3 is TGCAGCGTTATTAGGGGGGGGGAAGAGACCCAGTACTTC. This translates into CSVIRGGEETQYF. The chain joins TRBV29-1 to TRBJ2-5, with a possible D match to TRBD2 (7 bases). Germline V gene data show CDR1 as SQVTM and CDR2 as ANQGSEA. CDR3 length equals 13 residues. V was cut by 5 bases and J by 3 bases, with 13 bases left in between.

This rearrangement joins TRBV7-2 to TRBJ1-6, with D perhaps TRBD1 (5 bases). Germline CDR1 is SGHTA and CDR2 is FQGNSA. CDR3 size: 13 residues. V dropped 0 bases and J dropped 11 bases, with 8 bases sitting between them. CDR3 sequence: CASSLAPRAPLHF. In DNA form, the CDR3 reads TGTGCCAGCAGCTTAGCACCCAGGGCACCCCTCCACTTT. Full variable domain (remainder filled in from reference TRBV7-2 and TRBJ1-6): GAGVSQSPSNKVTEKGKDVELRCDPISGHTALYWYRQSLGQGLEFLIYFQGNSAPDKSGLPSDRFSAERTGGSVSTLTIQRTQQEDSAVYLCASSLAPRAPLHFGNGTRLTVT.

V gene TRBV5-1 combines with J gene TRBJ1-1; D not resolved. The CDR3 is 15 residues long. The V gene lost 0 bases and the J gene lost 3 bases, with 12 bases spanning the gap. Germline CDR1 reads SGHRS; CDR2 reads YFSETQ. CDR3 sequence reads: CASSLAGGGDTEAFF. CDR3 nucleotides: TGCGCCAGCAGCTTGGCCGGAGGTGGGGACACTGAAGCTTTCTTT.

V and J are TRBV5-6 and TRBJ1-1; D possibly corresponds to TRBD1 (5 bases). This CDR3 is 15 amino acids long. Looked up from germline, CDR1 is SGHDT and CDR2 is YYEEEE. Trimming took 4 bases from V and 5 from J, leaving 18 bases between them. CDR3 amino acids: CASSTPLEGVTEAFF. The CDR3, as DNA: TGTGCCAGCAGCACCCCCCTAGAAGGGGTGACTGAAGCTTTCTTT.

This clone has more than one count but fewer than ten. This chain connects TRBV5-6 to TRBJ2-2; perhaps TRBD2 as D (6 bases). Trimming left V 3 bases short and J 0 bases short, with 9 bases between. The length of the CDR3 is 15 residues. The germline CDR1 and CDR2 sequences are SGHDT and YYEEEE. The CDR3 region has the DNA TGTGCCAGCAGCTACCAGCGGGCGAACACCGGGGAGCTGTTTTTT. Amino acids: CASSYQRANTGELFF.

CDR3 bases: TGCGCCAGCAGCCCCCCCCTTAACACAGATACGCAGTATTTT. This gives the protein CASSPPLNTDTQYF. The chain carries TRBV5-1 and TRBJ2-3; D uncertain. Germline V gene data show CDR1 as SGHRS and CDR2 as YFSETQ. Trimming pared 4 bases from V and 2 bases from J, leaving 11 bases between. The length of the CDR3 is 14 residues. The full variable domain, in which reference TRBV5-1 and TRBJ2-3 provide the parts outside the CDR3, is KAGVTQTPRYLIKTRGQQVTLSCSPISGHRSVSWYQQTPGQGLQFLFEYFSETQRNKGNFPGRFSGRQFSNSRSEMNVSTLELGDSALYLCASSPPLNTDTQYFGPGTRLTVL.

The chain is built from TRBV18 and TRBJ2-3; perhaps TRBD1 as D (6 bases). The CDR3 is 16 residues long. CDR1 is KGHSH and CDR2 is LQKENI in the germline V gene. V was trimmed by 4 bases and J by 0 bases, leaving 14 bases between them. CDR3 amino acids: CASSRTGQTSTDTQYF. The CDR3 nucleotides are TGTGCCAGCTCACGAACCGGACAGACTAGCACAGATACGCAGTATTTT.